These T cell receptor beta chains were read from a single sample in a study of neurological immune-mediated disorders. TCRdb independently ran MiXCR on the 5' RACE reads; one entry per CDR3 protein. Here the sample spans 100,000 or so distinct CDR3 sequences, 13% being singletons. The sample taken for sequencing was PBMCs. The receptors derive from a female donor with HTLV-1-associated myelopathy (HAM/TSP). Each CDR3 is given with its conserved first and last residue. A D gene is named only where the DNA matches it firmly. Expanded clones get a size class; other rows say once, few or many, or leave the size out.

j_gene: TRBJ2-4
len: 16
d_gene: TRBD2
abundance: many
v_gene: TRBV27
CDR3nt: TGTGCCAGCAGTTTTTGGGCGGGACTAGCGGGGGGTATTCAGTACTTC
CDR3aa: CASSFWAGLAGGIQYF

j_gene: TRBJ2-2
len: 15
d_gene: TRBD1
abundance: many
v_gene: TRBV5-1
CDR3nt: TGCGCCAGCAGCTTTGTTACAGGGGCTGGCGGGGAGCTGTTTTTT
CDR3aa: CASSFVTGAGGELFF

j_gene: TRBJ2-1
len: 15
d_gene: .
abundance: many
v_gene: TRBV7-3
CDR3nt: TGTGCCAGCAGCTTACAGGAGAGCTCCTACAATGAGCAGTTCTTC
CDR3aa: CASSLQESSYNEQFF

j_gene: TRBJ2-3
len: 15
d_gene: .
abundance: .
v_gene: TRBV5-1
CDR3nt: TGCGCCAGCAGCCAGATAGGAGGCTTCACAGATACGCAGTATTTT
CDR3aa: CASSQIGGFTDTQYF

j_gene: TRBJ1-1
len: 13
d_gene: .
abundance: many
v_gene: TRBV10-3
CDR3nt: TGTGCCATCAGTAGCACCCAGGTAACTGAAGCTTTCTTT
CDR3aa: CAISSTQVTEAFF

j_gene: TRBJ1-5
len: 13
d_gene: .
abundance: many
v_gene: TRBV29-1
CDR3nt: TGCAGCGCTCGAGACAGTAACAATCAGCCCCAGCATTTT
CDR3aa: CSARDSNNQPQHF

j_gene: TRBJ2-7
len: 15
d_gene: .
abundance: .
v_gene: TRBV11-2
CDR3nt: TGTGCCAGCAGCTTATTTGGCAGGGGGGTACCCGAGCAGTACTTC
CDR3aa: CASSLFGRGVPEQYF

j_gene: TRBJ2-3
len: 15
d_gene: TRBD2
abundance: many
v_gene: TRBV6-6
CDR3nt: TGTGCCAGCAGACCGCGACTAGCAACCACAGATACGCAGTATTTT
CDR3aa: CASRPRLATTDTQYF

j_gene: TRBJ2-2
len: 14
d_gene: .
abundance: many
v_gene: TRBV5-1
CDR3nt: TGCGCCAGCAGCTTGGCCCCTAACACCGGGGAGCTGTTTTTT
CDR3aa: CASSLAPNTGELFF

j_gene: TRBJ2-6
len: 15
d_gene: .
abundance: many
v_gene: TRBV28
CDR3nt: TGTGCCAGCAGTTTACCCTTCTCTGGGGCCAACGTCCTGACTTTC
CDR3aa: CASSLPFSGANVLTF